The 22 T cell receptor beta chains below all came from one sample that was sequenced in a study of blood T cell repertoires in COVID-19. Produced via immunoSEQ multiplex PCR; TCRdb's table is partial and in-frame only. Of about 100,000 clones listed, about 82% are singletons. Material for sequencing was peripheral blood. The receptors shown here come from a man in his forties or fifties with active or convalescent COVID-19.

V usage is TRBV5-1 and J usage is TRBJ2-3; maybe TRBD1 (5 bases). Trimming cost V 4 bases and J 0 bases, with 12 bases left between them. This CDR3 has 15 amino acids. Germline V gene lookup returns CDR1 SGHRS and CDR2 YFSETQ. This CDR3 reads CASSIRGTSTDTQYF. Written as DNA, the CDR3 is TGCGCCAGCAGCATAAGGGGCACTAGCACAGATACGCAGTATTTT.

The CDR3 DNA follows: TGTGCCAGCTCACGGAATCCTAGCTCCTACAATGAGCAGTTCTTC. This encodes CASSRNPSSYNEQFF. V gene TRBV18 combines with J gene TRBJ2-1, with unresolved D. The CDR3 length is 15 residues. The V end lost 4 bases, the J end lost 0 bases, and 10 bases lay between the germline ends. Per germline, CDR1 KGHSH and CDR2 LQKENI.

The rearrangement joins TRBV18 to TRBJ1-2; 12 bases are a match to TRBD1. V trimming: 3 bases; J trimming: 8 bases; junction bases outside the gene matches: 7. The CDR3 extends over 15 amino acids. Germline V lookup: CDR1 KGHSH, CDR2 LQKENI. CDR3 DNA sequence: TGTGCCAGCTCACCTCCGGGACAGGGGGCAGGAGGCTACACCTTC. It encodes CASSPPGQGAGGYTF. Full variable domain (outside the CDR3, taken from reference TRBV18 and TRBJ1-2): NAGVMQNPRHLVRRRGQEARLRCSPMKGHSHVYWYRQLPEEGLKFMVYLQKENIIDESGMPKERFSAEFPKEGPSILRIQQVVRGDSAAYFCASSPPGQGAGGYTFGSGTRLTVV.

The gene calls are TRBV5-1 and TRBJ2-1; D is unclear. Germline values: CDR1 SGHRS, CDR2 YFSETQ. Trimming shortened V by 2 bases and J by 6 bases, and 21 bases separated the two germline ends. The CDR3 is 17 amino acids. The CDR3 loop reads CASSFGRSPRGSNEQFF. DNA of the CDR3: TGCGCCAGCAGCTTTGGTAGGTCCCCTCGAGGTAGCAATGAGCAGTTCTTC. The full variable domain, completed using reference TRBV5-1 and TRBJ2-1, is KAGVTQTPRYLIKTRGQQVTLSCSPISGHRSVSWYQQTPGQGLQFLFEYFSETQRNKGNFPGRFSGRQFSNSRSEMNVSTLELGDSALYLCASSFGRSPRGSNEQFFGPGTRLTVL.

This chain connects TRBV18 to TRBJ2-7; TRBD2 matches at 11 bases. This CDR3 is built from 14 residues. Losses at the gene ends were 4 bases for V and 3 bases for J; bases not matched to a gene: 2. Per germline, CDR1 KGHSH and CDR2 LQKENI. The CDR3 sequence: CASSQLAGVYEQYF. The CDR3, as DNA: TGTGCCAGCTCACAACTAGCGGGGGTCTACGAGCAGTACTTC.

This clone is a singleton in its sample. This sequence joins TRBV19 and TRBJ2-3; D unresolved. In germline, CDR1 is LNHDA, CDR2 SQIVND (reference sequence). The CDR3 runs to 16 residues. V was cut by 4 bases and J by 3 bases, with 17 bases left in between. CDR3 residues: CASSTNPSLNTDTQYF. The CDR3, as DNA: TGTGCCAGTAGTACCAATCCGAGTCTAAATACAGATACGCAGTATTTT. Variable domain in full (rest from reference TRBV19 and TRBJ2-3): DGGITQSPKYLFRKEGQNVTLSCEQNLNHDAMYWYRQDPGQGLRLIYYSQIVNDFQKGDIAEGYSVSREKKESFPLTVTSAQKNPTAFYLCASSTNPSLNTDTQYFGPGTRLTVL.

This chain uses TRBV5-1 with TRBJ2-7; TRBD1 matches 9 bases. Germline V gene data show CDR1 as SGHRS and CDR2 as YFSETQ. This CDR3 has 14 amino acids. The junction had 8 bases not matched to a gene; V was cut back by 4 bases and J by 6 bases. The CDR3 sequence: CASSLGQGSSEQYF. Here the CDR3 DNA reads TGCGCCAGCAGCCTTGGACAGGGGTCTTCCGAGCAGTACTTC.

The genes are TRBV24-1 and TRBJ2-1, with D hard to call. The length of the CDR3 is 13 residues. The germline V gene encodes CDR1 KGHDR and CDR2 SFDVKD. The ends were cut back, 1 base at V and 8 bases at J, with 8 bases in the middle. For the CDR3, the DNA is TGTGCCACCAGTGATTTCTTTTCCCATGAGCAGTTCTTC. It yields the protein CATSDFFSHEQFF.

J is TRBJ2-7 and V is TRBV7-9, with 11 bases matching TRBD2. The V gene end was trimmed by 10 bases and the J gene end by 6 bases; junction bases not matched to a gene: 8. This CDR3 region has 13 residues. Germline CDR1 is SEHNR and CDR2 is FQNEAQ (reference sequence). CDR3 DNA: TGTGCCACTTCAACTGGACTAGCGGGCGAGCAGTACTTC. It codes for CATSTGLAGEQYF.

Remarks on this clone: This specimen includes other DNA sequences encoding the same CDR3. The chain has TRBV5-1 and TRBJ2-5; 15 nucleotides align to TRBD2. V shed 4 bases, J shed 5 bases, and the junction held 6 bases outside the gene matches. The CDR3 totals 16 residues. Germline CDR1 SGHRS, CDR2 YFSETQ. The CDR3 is CASSLGLAGGSETQYF. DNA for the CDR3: TGCGCCAGCAGCCTGGGACTAGCGGGAGGTTCGGAGACCCAGTACTTC.

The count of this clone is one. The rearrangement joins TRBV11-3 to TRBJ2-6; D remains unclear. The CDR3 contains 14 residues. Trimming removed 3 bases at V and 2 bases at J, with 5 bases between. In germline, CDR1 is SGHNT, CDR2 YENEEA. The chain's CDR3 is CASSFSAGANVLTF. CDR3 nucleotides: TGTGCCAGCAGCTTCTCGGCTGGGGCCAACGTCCTGACTTTC.

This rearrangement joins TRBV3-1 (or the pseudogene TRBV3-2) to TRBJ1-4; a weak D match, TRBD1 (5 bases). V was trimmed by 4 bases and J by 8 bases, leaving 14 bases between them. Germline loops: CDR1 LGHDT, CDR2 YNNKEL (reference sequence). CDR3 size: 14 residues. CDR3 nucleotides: TGTGCCAGCAGCCGCCAGGGAAAGTACGAAAAACTGTTTTTT. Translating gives CASSRQGKYEKLFF.

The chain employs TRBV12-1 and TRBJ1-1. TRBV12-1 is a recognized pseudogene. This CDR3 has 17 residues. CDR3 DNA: TGTGCCAGCAGCTTTGTTCCGAAAAAGAAGAGGGTCACTGAAGCTTTCTTT. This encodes CASSFVPKKKRVTEAFF.

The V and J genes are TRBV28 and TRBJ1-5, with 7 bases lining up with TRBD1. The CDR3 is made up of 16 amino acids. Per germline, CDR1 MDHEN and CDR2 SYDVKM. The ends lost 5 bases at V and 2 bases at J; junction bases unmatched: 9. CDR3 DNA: TGTGCCAGCAGTCGAAGAGGGGGCGAAGGCAATCAGCCCCAGCATTTT. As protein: CASSRRGGEGNQPQHF.

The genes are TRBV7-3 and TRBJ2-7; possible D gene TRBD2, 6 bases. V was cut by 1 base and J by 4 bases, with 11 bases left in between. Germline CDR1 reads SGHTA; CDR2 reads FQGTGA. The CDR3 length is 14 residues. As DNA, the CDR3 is TGTGCCAGCAGCTTAATTGGACTAAGGTACGAGCAGTACTTC. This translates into CASSLIGLRYEQYF.

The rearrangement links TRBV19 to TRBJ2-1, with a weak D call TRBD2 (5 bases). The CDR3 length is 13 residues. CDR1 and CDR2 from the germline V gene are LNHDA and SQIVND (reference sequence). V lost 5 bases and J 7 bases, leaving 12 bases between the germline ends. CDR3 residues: CASSPRTVNEQFF. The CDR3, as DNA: TGTGCCAGTAGTCCGCGGACTGTTAATGAGCAGTTCTTC.

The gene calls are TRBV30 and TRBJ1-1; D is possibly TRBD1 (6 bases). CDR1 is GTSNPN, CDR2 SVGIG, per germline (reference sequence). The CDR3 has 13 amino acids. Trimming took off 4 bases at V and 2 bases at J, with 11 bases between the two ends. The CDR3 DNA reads TGTGCCTGGAACAGGGCCCCCAACACTGAAGCTTTCTTT. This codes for CAWNRAPNTEAFF.

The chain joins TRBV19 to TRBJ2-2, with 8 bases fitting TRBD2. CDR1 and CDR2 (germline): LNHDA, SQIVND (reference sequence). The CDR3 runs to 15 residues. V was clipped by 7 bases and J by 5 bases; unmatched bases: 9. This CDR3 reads CASTPTSALTGELFF. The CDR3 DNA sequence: TGTGCCAGTACTCCGACTAGCGCCTTAACCGGGGAGCTGTTTTTT.

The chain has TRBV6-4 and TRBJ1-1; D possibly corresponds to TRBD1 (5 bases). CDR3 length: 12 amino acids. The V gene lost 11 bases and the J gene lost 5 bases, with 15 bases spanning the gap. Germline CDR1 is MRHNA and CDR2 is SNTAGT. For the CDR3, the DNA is TGTGCCCGATATGGGTCAGGGACTGAAGCTTTCTTT. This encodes CARYGSGTEAFF.

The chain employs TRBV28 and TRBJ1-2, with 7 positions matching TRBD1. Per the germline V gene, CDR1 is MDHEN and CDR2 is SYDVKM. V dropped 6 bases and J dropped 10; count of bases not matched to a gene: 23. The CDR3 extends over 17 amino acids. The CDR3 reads CASRHEGTVSASTHYTF. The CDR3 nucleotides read TGTGCCAGCAGACACGAGGGGACAGTGAGTGCGAGCACTCACTACACCTTC.

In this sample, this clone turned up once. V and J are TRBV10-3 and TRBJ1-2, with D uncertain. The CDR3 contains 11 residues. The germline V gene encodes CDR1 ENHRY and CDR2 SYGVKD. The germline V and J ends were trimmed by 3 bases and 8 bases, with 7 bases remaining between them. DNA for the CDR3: TGTGCCATCAGTGAACAGAAAGGCTACACCTTC. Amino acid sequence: CAISEQKGYTF.

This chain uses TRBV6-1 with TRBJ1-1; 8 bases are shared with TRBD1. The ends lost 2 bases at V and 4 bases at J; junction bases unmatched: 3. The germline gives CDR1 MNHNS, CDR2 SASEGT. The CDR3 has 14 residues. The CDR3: CASSEHRGGTEAFF. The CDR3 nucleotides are TGTGCCAGCAGTGAACACAGGGGGGGCACTGAAGCTTTCTTT.